Listed here are 28 T cell receptor beta chains from one sample, sequenced in a study of blood T cells in healthy people across ages. A sample-barcoded 5' primer and a J-beta primer mix were used in a second PCR of about 6 to 12 cycles. From the 5' RACE reads, TCRdb called clonotypes with MiXCR, one entry per CDR3 protein. This sample carries fewer than 2 million distinct CDR3 sequences, around 42% of them seen once, and the ten largest clones take around 23%. The sample taken for sequencing was blood. Receptors originate from a human donor in good health.

The rearrangement joins TRBV20-1 to TRBJ1-6; D might be TRBD1 (6 bases). Germline loops: CDR1 DFQATT, CDR2 SNEGSKA (reference sequence). This CDR3 comprises 15 residues. Trimming removed 3 bases at V and 5 bases at J, with 14 bases between. CDR3 protein: CSARVRGLNNSPLHF. The CDR3 DNA is TGCAGTGCTAGGGTCAGGGGCCTTAATAATTCACCCCTCCACTTT.

The table lists this clonotype with a few counts. This sequence joins TRBV2 and TRBJ2-7, with 8 bases identical to TRBD1. Germline V gives CDR1 SNHLY, CDR2 FYNNEI. This CDR3 is built from 13 residues. V gave up 10 bases and J gave up 5 bases; unmatched junction bases: 10. The CDR3 DNA reads TGTGCCATCTTGACAGGGGATATCAACGAGCAGTACTTC. Residues: CAILTGDINEQYF.

The rearrangement uses TRBV2 and TRBJ1-6, with TRBD1 identical over 7 bases. Germline V gene data show CDR1 as SNHLY and CDR2 as FYNNEI. The CDR3 totals 15 residues. V was clipped by 5 bases and J by 5 bases; unmatched bases: 6. CDR3 protein: CASSRDSPNNSPLHF. CDR3 nucleotides: TGTGCCAGCAGTCGGGACAGTCCGAATAATTCACCCCTCCACTTT.

V usage is TRBV11-3 and J usage is TRBJ2-1; 8 positions agree with TRBD2. After removal of 8 bases from V and 9 bases from J, the junction contained 12 bases not matched to a gene. This CDR3 contains 14 residues. From germline, CDR1 is SGHNT and CDR2 YENEEA. CDR3 region: CASVGGGGSVEQFF. The CDR3 bases are TGTGCCAGCGTCGGGGGCGGGGGGTCGGTTGAGCAGTTCTTC. Together with reference TRBV11-3 and TRBJ2-1, the CDR3 gives the full variable domain: EAGVVQSPRYKIIEKKQPVAFWCNPISGHNTLYWYLQNLGQGPELLIRYENEEAVDDSQLPKDRFSAERLKGVDSTLKIQPAELGDSAVYLCASVGGGGSVEQFFGPGTRLTVL.

This chain connects TRBV6-5 to TRBJ1-5, with D tentatively TRBD1 (6 bases). Germline V lookup: CDR1 MNHEY, CDR2 SVGAGI. Deletions cut 6 bases from V and 4 bases from J, with 16 bases between. CDR3 length: 15 amino acids. The DNA for the CDR3 is TGTGCCAGCAGCCCCAGACAGGCTGCGAATCAGCCCCAGCATTTT. Translation: CASSPRQAANQPQHF.

Many counts were recorded for this clonotype. V gene TRBV3-1 combines with J gene TRBJ2-7; TRBD1 agrees at 10 bases. V shed 4 bases and J 0 bases; nucleotides not matched to a gene: 6. Germline-derived CDR1 and CDR2 are LGHDT and YNNKEL (reference sequence). The CDR3 sequence is 16 residues long. The CDR3 is CASSLAGQGSSYEQYF. The CDR3 DNA follows: TGTGCCAGCAGCCTCGCGGGACAGGGGTCCTCCTACGAGCAGTACTTC.

This clonotype has a handful of counts. The chain couples TRBV4-3 to TRBJ2-3; the D is unclear. The V gene's germline CDR1 is LGHNA and CDR2 YSLEER. Trimming shortened V by 4 bases and J by 3 bases, and 14 bases separated the two germline ends. The CDR3 spans 15 residues. CDR3 protein: CASSPQTAITDTQYF. The DNA for the CDR3 is TGCGCCAGCAGCCCCCAAACGGCCATTACAGATACGCAGTATTTT.

This clonotype was counted ten times or more. The J gene is TRBJ2-3, the V gene TRBV12-3 or TRBV12-4; D gene uncertain. This CDR3 comprises 13 residues. The V gene lost 6 bases and the J gene lost 6 bases, with 13 bases spanning the gap. CDR3 region: CASRGRATDTQYF. The CDR3 DNA sequence: TGTGCCAGCAGGGGTCGGGCTACTGATACGCAGTATTTT.

This rearrangement joins TRBV15 to TRBJ2-1; maybe TRBD1 (5 bases). CDR1 is LNHNV, CDR2 YYDKDF, per germline (reference sequence). Trimming took off 6 bases at V and 2 bases at J, with 20 bases between the two ends. CDR3 length: 17 amino acids. CDR3 sequence: CATSSGQGLHTYNEQFF. The CDR3 DNA follows: TGTGCCACCAGTTCCGGACAAGGGTTACACACCTACAATGAGCAGTTCTTC. Combining the CDR3 with reference TRBV15 and TRBJ2-1 gives the whole variable domain DAMVIQNPRYQVTQFGKPVTLSCSQTLNHNVMYWYQQKSSQAPKLLFHYYDKDFNNEADTPDNFQSRRPNTSFCFLDIRSPGLGDTAMYLCATSSGQGLHTYNEQFFGPGTRLTVL.

V and J are TRBV5-6 and TRBJ2-7; 8 nucleotides align to TRBD2. CDR3 length: 16 residues. The J segment lost 9 bases and the V segment lost 1 base, leaving 15 bases of the junction unmatched. The germline gives CDR1 SGHDT, CDR2 YYEEEE. CDR3 coding DNA: TGTGCCAGCAGCTTGAGAAGCGGGGGTGATACTAGCGGGCAGTACTTC. This sequence encodes CASSLRSGGDTSGQYF.

This clonotype was counted between two and nine times. The chain employs TRBV29-1 and TRBJ2-7; TRBD2 is a possible D gene (5 bases). CDR3 size: 13 residues. V was trimmed by 4 bases and J by 3 bases, leaving 13 bases between them. Germline loops: CDR1 SQVTM, CDR2 ANQGSEA. CDR3 sequence: CSVGLGGGYEQYF. CDR3 DNA sequence: TGCAGCGTTGGATTGGGCGGAGGCTACGAGCAGTACTTC.

This clonotype was recorded many times. The V gene is TRBV12-3 or TRBV12-4, the J gene TRBJ1-2; D call uncertain. The CDR3 has 14 residues. Deletions cut 3 bases from V and 7 bases from J, with 15 bases between. In DNA, the CDR3 is TGTGCCAGCAGTTTCGACCCCGTTTTAGGTGGCTACACCTTC. Translated: CASSFDPVLGGYTF.

This chain joins TRBV5-5 and TRBJ2-5, with 7 bases identical to TRBD1. The germline gives CDR1 SGHKS, CDR2 YYEKEE (reference sequence). V gave up 3 bases and J gave up 5 bases; unmatched junction bases: 7. The CDR3 is made up of 14 amino acids. This CDR3 reads CASSSNTGAETQYF. The CDR3, as DNA: TGTGCCAGCAGCTCAAATACAGGGGCGGAGACCCAGTACTTC.

A few counts support this clonotype. This chain joins TRBV11-3 and TRBJ2-4, with D uncertain. This CDR3 region has 16 residues. Germline V gene sequence: CDR1 SGHNT, CDR2 YENEEA. Deletions cut 5 bases from V and 0 bases from J, with 14 bases between. Here the CDR3 reads CASSPRIGPAKNIQYF. Here the CDR3 DNA reads TGTGCCAGCAGCCCAAGAATAGGTCCAGCCAAAAACATTCAGTACTTC.

The V gene is TRBV7-3, the J gene TRBJ1-1; no firm D call. From germline, CDR1 is SGHTA and CDR2 FQGTGA. The length of the CDR3 is 16 residues. The ends were cut back, 2 bases at V and 1 base at J, with 14 bases in the middle. The CDR3 coding sequence is TGTGCCAGCAGCTTAGACGGTGCTATCGGGAACACTGAAGCTTTCTTT. Residues: CASSLDGAIGNTEAFF.

A few counts support this clonotype. The chain carries TRBV5-1 and TRBJ2-7; either TRBD1 or TRBD2 may fit D (5 bases each). V gave up 3 bases and J gave up 1 base, with 23 bases separating them. The germline CDR1 and CDR2 sequences are SGHRS and YFSETQ. This CDR3 spans 18 amino acids. DNA of the CDR3: TGCGCCAGCAGCTCCCAACTAGGGGCCAACCTCCAATCCTACGAGCAGTACTTC. Amino acid sequence: CASSSQLGANLQSYEQYF.

In the case of this clonotype: An end of the junction differs from the germline gene, which may be a read error. V gene TRBV7-3 combines with J gene TRBJ1-1, with no clear D. CDR3 length: 15 amino acids. From germline, CDR1 is SGHTA and CDR2 FQGTGA. Here the CDR3 reads CASSLLSLGNSEAFF. In DNA, the CDR3 is TGTGCCAGCAGCTTATTATCGCTGGGGAACAGTGAAGCTTTCTTT.

The genes are TRBV28 and TRBJ1-1; possibly TRBD1 for D (5 bases). The germline V gene has CDR1 MDHEN and CDR2 SYDVKM. The CDR3 length is 17 residues. V was shortened by 5 bases and J by 10 bases, with 29 bases between the two germline ends. The CDR3 coding sequence is TGTGCCAGCAGTCCCTCGGGGGGTAATTTCATGCGGAGAGGAGCTTTCTTT. This codes for CASSPSGGNFMRRGAFF.

This clonotype was seen a handful of times. The rearrangement joins TRBV6-2 or TRBV6-3 to TRBJ1-5; weak D call: TRBD1 (6 bases). The CDR3 covers 13 residues. CDR1 is MNHEY, CDR2 SVGEGT, per germline. Trimming stripped 4 bases from V and 9 bases from J, with 13 bases between. CDR3 sequence: CASSLPGAWPQHF. CDR3 bases: TGTGCCAGCAGTTTGCCGGGGGCTTGGCCCCAGCATTTT.

The V gene is TRBV4-3, the J gene TRBJ2-5, with 10 bases matching TRBD1. The end of the DNA aligns better with TRBJ2-7, so the J call may be wrong. This CDR3 comprises 15 residues. Germline lookup yields CDR1 LGHNA and CDR2 YSLEER. CDR3 in DNA: TGCGCCAGCAGCCGAGACCGGGACAGGGGCTACGAGCAGTACTTC. It translates to CASSRDRDRGYEQYF.

The table lists this clonotype with a few counts. As DNA, the CDR3 is TGCGCCAGCAGCCGACAGAGCACTGCAACTAATGAAAAACTGTTTTTT. Residues: CASSRQSTATNEKLFF. V gene TRBV5-1 combines with J gene TRBJ1-4; TRBD1 might be the D (5 bases). Germline V gene data show CDR1 as SGHRS and CDR2 as YFSETQ. The CDR3 runs 16 residues. V lost 4 bases and J 0 bases, leaving 13 bases between the germline ends.

The chain carries TRBV7-9 and TRBJ1-3, with D maybe TRBD1 (5 bases). In germline, CDR1 is SEHNR, CDR2 FQNEAQ (reference sequence). The CDR3 is 13 amino acids. Trimming removed 4 bases at V and 4 bases at J, with 8 bases between. The CDR3 DNA reads TGTGCCAGCAGCTCAAACAGGGGAAACACCATATATTTT. Translating it yields CASSSNRGNTIYF.

For this clonotype: A junction boundary mismatches the germline segment, possibly from a read error. This chain connects TRBV7-2 to TRBJ1-2; D unclear. Germline CDR1 is SGHTA and CDR2 is FQGNSA. This CDR3 has 13 residues. The CDR3 is CASSLGGFYDYTF. CDR3 bases: TGTGCCAGCAGCTTAGGGGGTTTCTATGACTACACCTTC.

This sequence joins TRBV20-1 and TRBJ2-1; D is unclear. Germline CDR1 is DFQATT and CDR2 is SNEGSKA (reference sequence). This CDR3 region has 12 residues. V gave up 3 bases and J gave up 5 bases, with 8 bases separating them. CDR3 protein: CSASGFDNEQFF. The CDR3 DNA reads TGCAGTGCTAGCGGTTTCGACAATGAGCAGTTCTTC.

This clonotype is a singleton in its sample. The J gene is TRBJ2-2, the V gene TRBV7-9; a weak D match, TRBD1 (5 bases). Germline V lookup: CDR1 SEHNR, CDR2 FQNEAQ (reference sequence). V dropped 4 bases and J dropped 5 bases, with 14 bases sitting between them. This CDR3 comprises 15 residues. The CDR3 sequence: CASSSRVTETGELFF. The CDR3 DNA sequence: TGTGCCAGCAGCTCCAGGGTGACTGAGACCGGGGAGCTGTTTTTT.

To note about this clonotype: The germline gene is not matched at one end of the junction; a read error may be the cause. The V and J genes are TRBV28 and TRBJ2-5; 10 bases align to TRBD1. The CDR3 loop spans 17 amino acids. The germline V gene has CDR1 MDHEN and CDR2 SYDVKM. The CDR3, as DNA: TGTGCCAGCAGTTTGTTAACCGGGACAGGGGCTAGAGAGACCCGGTACTTC. Encoded protein: CASSLLTGTGARETRYF.

This rearrangement joins TRBV6-2 or TRBV6-3 to TRBJ1-2; D call uncertain. The CDR3 has 14 residues. V lost 7 bases, J lost 10 bases, and 22 bases lay in between. The germline gives CDR1 MNHEY, CDR2 SVGEGT. CDR3 sequence (DNA): TGTGCCAGCAACGTAGCCGGACTGCCACCGCCCTACACCTTC. The encoded protein is CASNVAGLPPPYTF.

In its sample, this clonotype was seen a few times. The V and J genes are TRBV20-1 and TRBJ2-5; D might be TRBD2 (6 bases). The germline V gene has CDR1 DFQATT and CDR2 SNEGSKA (reference sequence). The CDR3 totals 13 residues. V lost 6 bases, J lost 3 bases, and 14 bases lay in between. CDR3 in amino acids: CSAAGGGEETQYF. The CDR3 nucleotides are TGCAGTGCCGCCGGAGGAGGGGAAGAGACCCAGTACTTC.